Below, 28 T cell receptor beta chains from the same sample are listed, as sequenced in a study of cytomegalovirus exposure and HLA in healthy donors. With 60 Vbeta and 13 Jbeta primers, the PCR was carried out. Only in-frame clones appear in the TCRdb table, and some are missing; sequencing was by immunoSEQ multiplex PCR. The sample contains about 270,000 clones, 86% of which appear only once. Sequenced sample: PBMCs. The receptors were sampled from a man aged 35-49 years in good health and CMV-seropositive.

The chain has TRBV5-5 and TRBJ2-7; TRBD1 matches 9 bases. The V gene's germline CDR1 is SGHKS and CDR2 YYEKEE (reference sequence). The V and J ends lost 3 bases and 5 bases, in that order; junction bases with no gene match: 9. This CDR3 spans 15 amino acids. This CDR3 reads CASSWGQGNVNEQYF. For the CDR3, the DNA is TGTGCCAGCAGCTGGGGACAGGGTAATGTAAACGAGCAGTACTTC. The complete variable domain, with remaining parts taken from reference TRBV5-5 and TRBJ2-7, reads DAGVTQSPTHLIKTRGQQVTLRCSPISGHKSVSWYQQVLGQGPQFIFQYYEKEERGRGNFPDRFSARQFPNYSSELNVNALLLGDSALYLCASSWGQGNVNEQYFGPGTRLTVT.

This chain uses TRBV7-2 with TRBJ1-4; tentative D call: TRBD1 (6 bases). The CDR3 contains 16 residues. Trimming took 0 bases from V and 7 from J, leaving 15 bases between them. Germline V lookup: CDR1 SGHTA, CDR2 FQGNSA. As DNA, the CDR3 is TGTGCCAGCAGCTTAGCGGGAGCAGGGGTTGCTGAAAAACTGTTTTTT. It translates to CASSLAGAGVAEKLFF.

CDR3 in DNA: TGTGCCATCAGCCAGGGACATACTCTAGCCAAAAACATTCAGTACTTC. It codes for CAISQGHTLAKNIQYF. This sequence joins TRBV28 and TRBJ2-4; D may be TRBD1 (6 bases). CDR1 and CDR2 from the germline V gene are MDHEN and SYDVKM. Trimming shortened V by 10 bases and J by 0 bases, and 19 bases separated the two germline ends. The CDR3 runs 16 residues.

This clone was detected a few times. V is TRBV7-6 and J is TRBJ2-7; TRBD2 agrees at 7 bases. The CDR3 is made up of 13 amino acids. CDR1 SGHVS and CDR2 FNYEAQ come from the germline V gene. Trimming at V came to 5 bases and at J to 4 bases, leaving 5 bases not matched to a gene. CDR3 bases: TGTGCCAGCAGCAGGGACTATAGTTACGAGCAGTACTTC. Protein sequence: CASSRDYSYEQYF. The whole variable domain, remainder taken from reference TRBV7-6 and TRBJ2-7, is GAGVSQSPRYKVTKRGQDVALRCDPISGHVSLYWYRQALGQGPEFLTYFNYEAQQDKSGLPNDRFSAERPEGSISTLTIQRTEQRDSAMYRCASSRDYSYEQYFGPGTRLTVT.

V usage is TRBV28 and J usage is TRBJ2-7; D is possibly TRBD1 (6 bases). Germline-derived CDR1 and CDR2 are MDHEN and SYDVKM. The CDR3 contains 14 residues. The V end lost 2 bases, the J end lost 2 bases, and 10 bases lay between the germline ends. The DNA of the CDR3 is TGTGCCAGCAGTTTAAACAGGGAAACCTACGAGCAGTACTTC. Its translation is CASSLNRETYEQYF.

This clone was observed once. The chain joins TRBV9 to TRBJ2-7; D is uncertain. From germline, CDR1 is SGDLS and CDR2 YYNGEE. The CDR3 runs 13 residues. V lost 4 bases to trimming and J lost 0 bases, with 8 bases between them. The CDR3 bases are TGTGCCAGCAGCCCCCTGGCCTCCTACGAGCAGTACTTC. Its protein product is CASSPLASYEQYF.

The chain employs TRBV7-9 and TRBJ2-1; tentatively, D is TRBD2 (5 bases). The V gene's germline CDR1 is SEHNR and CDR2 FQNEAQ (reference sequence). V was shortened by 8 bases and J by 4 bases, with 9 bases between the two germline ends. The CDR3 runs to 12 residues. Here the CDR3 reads CASQTGYNEQFF. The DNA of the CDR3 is TGTGCCAGCCAGACGGGATACAATGAGCAGTTCTTC.

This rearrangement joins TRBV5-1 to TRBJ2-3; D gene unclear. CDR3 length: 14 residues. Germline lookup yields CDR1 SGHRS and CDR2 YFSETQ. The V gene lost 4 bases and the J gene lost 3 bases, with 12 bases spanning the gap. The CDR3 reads CASSPRRRTDTQYF. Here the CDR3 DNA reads TGCGCCAGCAGCCCGAGAAGGAGAACAGATACGCAGTATTTT.

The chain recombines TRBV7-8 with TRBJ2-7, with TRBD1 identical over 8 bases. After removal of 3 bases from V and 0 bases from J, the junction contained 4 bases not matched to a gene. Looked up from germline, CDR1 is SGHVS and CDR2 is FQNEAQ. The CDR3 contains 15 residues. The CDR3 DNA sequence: TGTGCCAGCAGCTTGGGGACAGGCTACTCCTACGAGCAGTACTTC. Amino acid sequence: CASSLGTGYSYEQYF.

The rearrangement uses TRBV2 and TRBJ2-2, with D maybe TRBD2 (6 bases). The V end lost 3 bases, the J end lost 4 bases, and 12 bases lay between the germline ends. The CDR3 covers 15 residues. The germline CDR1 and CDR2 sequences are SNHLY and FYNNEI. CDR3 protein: CASSEGRGGTGELFF. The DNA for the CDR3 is TGTGCCAGCAGTGAGGGGCGGGGCGGCACCGGGGAGCTGTTTTTT.

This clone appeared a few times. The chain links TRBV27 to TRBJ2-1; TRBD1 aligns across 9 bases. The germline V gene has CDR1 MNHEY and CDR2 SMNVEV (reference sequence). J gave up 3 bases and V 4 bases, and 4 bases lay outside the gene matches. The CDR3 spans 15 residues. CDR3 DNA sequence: TGTGCCAGCAGTTCGGAGACAGGGGGCTACAATGAGCAGTTCTTC. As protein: CASSSETGGYNEQFF.

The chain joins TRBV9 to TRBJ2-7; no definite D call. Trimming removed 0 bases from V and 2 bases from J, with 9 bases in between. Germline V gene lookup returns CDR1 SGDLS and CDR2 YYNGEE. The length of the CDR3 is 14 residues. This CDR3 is CASSVDLAAYEQYF. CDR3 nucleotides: TGTGCCAGCAGCGTAGATTTAGCAGCCTACGAGCAGTACTTC.

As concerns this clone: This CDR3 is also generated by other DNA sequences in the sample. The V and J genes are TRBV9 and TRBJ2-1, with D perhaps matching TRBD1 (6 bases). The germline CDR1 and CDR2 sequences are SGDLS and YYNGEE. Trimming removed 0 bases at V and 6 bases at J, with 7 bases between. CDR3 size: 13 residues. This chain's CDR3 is CASSVGGRNEQFF. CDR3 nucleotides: TGTGCCAGCAGCGTAGGGGGGCGCAATGAGCAGTTCTTC.

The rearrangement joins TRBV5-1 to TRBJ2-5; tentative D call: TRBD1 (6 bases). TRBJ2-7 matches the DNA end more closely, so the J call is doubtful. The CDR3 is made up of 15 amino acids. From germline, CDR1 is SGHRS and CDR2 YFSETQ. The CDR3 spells CASSRQEFFVHEQYF. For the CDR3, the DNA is TGCGCCAGCAGCCGACAGGAATTTTTCGTCCACGAGCAGTACTTC.

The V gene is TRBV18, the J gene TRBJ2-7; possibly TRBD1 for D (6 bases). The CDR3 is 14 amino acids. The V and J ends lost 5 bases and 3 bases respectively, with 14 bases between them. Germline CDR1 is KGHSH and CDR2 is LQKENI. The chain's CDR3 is CASSATYRDYEQYF. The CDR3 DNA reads TGTGCCAGCTCAGCCACCTACAGGGACTACGAGCAGTACTTC.

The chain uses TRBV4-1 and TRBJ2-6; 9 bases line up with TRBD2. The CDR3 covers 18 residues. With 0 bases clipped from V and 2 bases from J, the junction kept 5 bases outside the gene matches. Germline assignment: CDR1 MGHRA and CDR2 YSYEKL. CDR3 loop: CASSQDQREAAGANVLTF. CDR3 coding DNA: TGCGCCAGCAGCCAAGATCAGCGGGAGGCTGCTGGGGCCAACGTCCTGACTTTC.

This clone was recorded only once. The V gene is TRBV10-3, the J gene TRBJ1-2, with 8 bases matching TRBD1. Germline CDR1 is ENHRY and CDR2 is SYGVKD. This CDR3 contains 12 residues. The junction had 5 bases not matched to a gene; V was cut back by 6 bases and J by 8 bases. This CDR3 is CAIRDRVGGYTF. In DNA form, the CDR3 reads TGTGCCATCAGGGACAGGGTGGGGGGCTACACCTTC.

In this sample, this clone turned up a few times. The CDR3 is CASSASTGMNTEAFF. Here the CDR3 DNA reads TGTGCCAGCAGCGCGTCGACAGGCATGAACACTGAAGCTTTCTTT. The chain joins TRBV5-6 to TRBJ1-1; D possibly corresponds to TRBD1 (6 bases). CDR3 size: 15 residues. The ends were cut back, 4 bases at V and 0 bases at J, with 13 bases in the middle. Germline CDR1 reads SGHDT; CDR2 reads YYEEEE.

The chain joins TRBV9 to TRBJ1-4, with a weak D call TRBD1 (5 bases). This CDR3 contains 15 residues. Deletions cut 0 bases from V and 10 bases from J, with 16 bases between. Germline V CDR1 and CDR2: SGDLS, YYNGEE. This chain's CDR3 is CASSVEGGTGRKLFF. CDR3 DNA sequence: TGTGCCAGCAGCGTAGAAGGCGGGACGGGGAGAAAACTGTTTTTT.

CDR3 amino acids: CASSLWEVAGNYEQYF. As DNA, the CDR3 is TGTGCCAGCAGTTTATGGGAGGTAGCGGGAAACTACGAGCAGTACTTC. This rearrangement joins TRBV28 to TRBJ2-7, with 8 bases that match TRBD2. Germline trimming cut 0 bases from V and 3 bases from J; bases unmatched to any gene: 7. The germline V gene encodes CDR1 MDHEN and CDR2 SYDVKM. This CDR3 is 16 amino acids long.

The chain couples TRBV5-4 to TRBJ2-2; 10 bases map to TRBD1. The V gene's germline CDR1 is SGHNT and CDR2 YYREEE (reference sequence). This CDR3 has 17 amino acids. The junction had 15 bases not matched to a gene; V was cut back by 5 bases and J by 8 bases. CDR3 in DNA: TGTGCCAGCAGTCGTTCGGGGACAGGGGCGCCCGATGGGGAGCTGTTTTTT. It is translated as CASSRSGTGAPDGELFF.

CDR3 sequence reads: CASTTGSGANVLTF. DNA of the CDR3: TGTGCCAGCACTACAGGGTCTGGGGCCAACGTCCTGACTTTC. This rearrangement joins TRBV7-8 to TRBJ2-6; D may be TRBD1 (6 bases). The CDR3 totals 14 residues. V shed 7 bases and J shed 1 base, with 8 bases lying between them. The germline V gene encodes CDR1 SGHVS and CDR2 FQNEAQ.

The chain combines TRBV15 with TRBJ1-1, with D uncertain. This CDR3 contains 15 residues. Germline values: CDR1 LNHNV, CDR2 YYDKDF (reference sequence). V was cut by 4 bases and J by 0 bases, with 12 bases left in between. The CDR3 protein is CATSTLTVMNTEAFF. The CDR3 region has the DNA TGTGCCACCAGCACCCTCACAGTCATGAACACTGAAGCTTTCTTT.

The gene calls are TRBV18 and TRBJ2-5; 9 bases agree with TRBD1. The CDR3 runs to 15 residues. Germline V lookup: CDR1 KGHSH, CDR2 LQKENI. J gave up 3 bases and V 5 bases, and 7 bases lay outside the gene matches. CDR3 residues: CASSASGQGKETQYF. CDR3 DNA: TGTGCCAGCTCAGCATCGGGACAGGGCAAAGAGACCCAGTACTTC.

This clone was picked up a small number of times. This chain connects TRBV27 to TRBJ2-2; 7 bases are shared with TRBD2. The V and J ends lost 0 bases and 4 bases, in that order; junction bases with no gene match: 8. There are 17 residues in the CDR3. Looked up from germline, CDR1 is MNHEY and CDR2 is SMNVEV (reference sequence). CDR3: CASSLSWAGAVTGELFF. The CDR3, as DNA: TGTGCCAGCAGTTTATCATGGGCGGGAGCGGTCACCGGGGAGCTGTTTTTT.

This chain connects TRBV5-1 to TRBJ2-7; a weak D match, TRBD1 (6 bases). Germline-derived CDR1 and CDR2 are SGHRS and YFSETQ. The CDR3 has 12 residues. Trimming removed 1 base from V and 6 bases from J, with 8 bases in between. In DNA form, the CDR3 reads TGCGCCAGCAGCTTGACAGGGACCGAGCAGTACTTC. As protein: CASSLTGTEQYF.

This CDR3 is CASSLGTGVVETQYF. Written as DNA, the CDR3 is TGCGCCAGCAGCCTCGGAACGGGAGTTGTGGAGACCCAGTACTTC. The chain employs TRBV5-1 and TRBJ2-5, with a tentative D call TRBD2 (6 bases). CDR1 is SGHRS, CDR2 YFSETQ, per germline. V lost 4 bases and J lost 5, with 18 bases in between. The CDR3 runs to 15 residues.

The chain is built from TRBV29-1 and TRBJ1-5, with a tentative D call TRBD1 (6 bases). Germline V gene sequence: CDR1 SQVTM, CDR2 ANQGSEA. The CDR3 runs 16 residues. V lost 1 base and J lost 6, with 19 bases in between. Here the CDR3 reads CSVEAGGDPGAQPQHF. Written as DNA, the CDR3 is TGCAGCGTTGAAGCCGGGGGGGATCCGGGGGCTCAGCCCCAGCATTTT.